This entry is about one TCR beta chain. Its antigen is currently unknown. In the PCR, 60 Vbeta and 13 Jbeta primers were used. Some clones are missing from TCRdb's copy, which holds only in-frame ones; the method was immunoSEQ multiplex PCR. There are 150,000 to 170,000 clones in the sample; 75% to 85% occur only once, and roughly 8% lies in the top ten. This entry belongs to a study of cytomegalovirus exposure and HLA in healthy donors. Study findings and constraints: Accurate predictions that matched the HLA-A and HLA-B alleles of most subjects were reportedly made from TCR beta sequences.

Sequencing was done on a sample of PBMCs. The origin of this receptor is a man younger than 40 in good health and CMV-seropositive.

CDR3 in amino acids: CASSATTRDNEQFF. CDR3 coding DNA: TGCGCCAGCAGCGCGACCACTAGGGACAATGAGCAGTTCTTC. This rearrangement joins TRBV5-1 to TRBJ2-1; maybe TRBD2 (5 bases). The CDR3 totals 14 residues. Germline loops: CDR1 SGHRS, CDR2 YFSETQ. Trimming removed 4 bases at V and 5 bases at J, with 13 bases between.